This entry features one TCR beta chain sequence. There are many counts of this clonotype. Its binding antigen is unknown. Per-nucleotide qualities are absent, and no much larger clonotype sits a single base away. Per the publication, the treatment or condition label means: live attenuated yellow fever vaccine strain. PBMCs were isolated from peripheral blood using a standard Ficoll-Paque protocol. CD4 and CD8 T-cell fractions were isolated with Dynabeads CD4 and CD8 positive selection kits. TriZol was used to extract RNA from bulk PBMCs, CD4 and CD8 fractions, and dextramer-positive and dextramer-negative fractions. These data belong to a study of T cells after yellow fever vaccination (dated by TCRdb to about 2019). About the study as a whole: The SMART-Seq v4 Ultra Low Input RNA kit was used to prepare libraries from fractions with low cell numbers. To follow T-cell clones before and after primary and booster YFV17D yellow fever vaccination, bulk TCR alpha and beta repertoires were sequenced over time. Two healthy male donors, one aged 18 to 29 and one aged 30 to 39 years, were included in the cohort. Bulk PBMC replicates and cell subsets were isolated from blood drawn at multiple timepoints before and after both primary and secondary immunization. General conclusions and limits of the study: Computational filtering was required because FACS-sorted repertoires could contain abundant contaminating clonotypes from the bulk population. A small fraction of clonotypes appeared in both the CD4 and CD8 compartments, likely as a result of convergent recombination. After the booster, most of the clones that had expanded following primary vaccination were detected again (roughly 96% of CD4 and around nine tenths of CD8), which suggests that memory was broadly maintained. Compared with the primary T-cell response, the secondary T-cell response was weaker but faster, peaking on day 5 rather than day 15. Because the study included only a couple of donors, the extent to which the findings can be generalized is limited.

TCR cDNA was made using 5'RACE template switching, a step that added a universal primer site and unique molecular identifiers. Priming for cDNA synthesis came from both the TCR alpha and TCR beta constant segments. Library amplification used two PCR steps, and the second PCR step added sample barcodes and sequencing adapters. Sequencing of libraries was done on Illumina HiSeq 2500 (2x100 bp) or NovaSeq (2x150 bp). On the authors' methods: MIGEC was used to demultiplex reads and collapse the reads into UMI consensus sequences, and MiXCR was used for V(D)J alignment. Vaccine-responding clonotypes were identified with edgeR using replicate PBMC samples, with FDR below 0.01 and a log2 fold change above 5 up to day 15 being required. Each bulk clonotype received a CD4 or CD8 identity based on whether the sequenced CD4 or CD8 repertoire contained that clonotype at higher abundance. TCRdb cleaned the public reads at Q25 with fastp, built clones with MiXCR and kept in-frame beta chains. Rows matching on CDR3 protein sequence are summarized as one entry with the most common DNA and genes. These V and J calls rely on TCRdb rather than the paper's analysis. Across this sample there are 90,000 to 150,000 distinct CDR3 sequences, with roughly 7.2% seen only once. Approximately 2.7% of the sample is in the top ten clones.

Clipping removes 4 bases from V and 1 base from J, with 3 as the unmatched junction base count. The CDR3 contains 15 residues, cysteine and phenylalanine counted. The kept DNA is CDR3 alone, 45 bases in frame from the first base. Via the germline V gene, CDR1 is SGHRS and CDR2 YFSETQ. The material sequenced was CD4+ T cells sorted from PBMCs, taken about 49 days after the first yellow fever vaccination. The chain uses TRBV5-1 and TRBJ2-5; TRBD2 fits 11 bases in the junction. The sequence was collected from a man aged 18 to 30 who received the YFV17D yellow fever vaccine. CDR3 loop: CASSPGLAAQETQYF. DNA sequence: TGCGCCAGCAGCCCGGGACTAGCGGCCCAAGAGACCCAGTACTTC.